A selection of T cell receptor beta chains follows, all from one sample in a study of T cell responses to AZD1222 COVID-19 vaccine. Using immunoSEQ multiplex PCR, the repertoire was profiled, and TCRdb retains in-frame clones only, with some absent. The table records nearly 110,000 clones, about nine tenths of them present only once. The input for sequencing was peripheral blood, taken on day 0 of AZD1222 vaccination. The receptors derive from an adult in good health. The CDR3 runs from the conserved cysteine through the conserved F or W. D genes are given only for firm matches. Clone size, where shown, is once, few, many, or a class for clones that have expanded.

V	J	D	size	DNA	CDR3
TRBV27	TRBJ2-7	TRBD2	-	TGTGCCAGCAGATTCAGCGGGGGTGCCCTTTACGAGCAGTACTTC	CASRFSGGALYEQYF
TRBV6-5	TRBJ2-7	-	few	TGTGCCAGCAGTTCCACCCGGGACGTTACCTACGAGCAGTACTTC	CASSSTRDVTYEQYF
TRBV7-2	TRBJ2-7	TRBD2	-	TGTGCCAGCAGCTTGACTAGCGGGAGTTGGTCCGAGCAGTACTTC	CASSLTSGSWSEQYF
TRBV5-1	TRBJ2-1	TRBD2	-	TGCGCCAGCAGCTCCCGGACTAGCGGGAGGTACAATGAGCAGTTCTTC	CASSSRTSGRYNEQFF
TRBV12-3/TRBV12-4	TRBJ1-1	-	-	TGTGCCAGCAGTTTAGGACACCCTGAAGCTTTCTTT	CASSLGHPEAFF
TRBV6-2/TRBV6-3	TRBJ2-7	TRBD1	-	TGTGCCAGCAGTAGACAGGGTGGAGCGTACGAGCAGTACTTC	CASSRQGGAYEQYF
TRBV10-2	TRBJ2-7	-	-	TGCGCCAGCGCACGACAGGCGGGGAACGAGCAGTACTTC	CASARQAGNEQYF
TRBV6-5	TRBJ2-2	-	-	TGTGCCAGCAGCCTCCGACTCACCGGGGAGCTGTTTTTT	CASSLRLTGELFF
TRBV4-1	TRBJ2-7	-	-	TGCGCCAGCAGCCACACCGACAGTCGGGAGCAGTACTTC	CASSHTDSREQYF
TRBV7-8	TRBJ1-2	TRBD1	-	TGTGCCAGCAGCCGTACAGGGGGAAATTATGGCTACACCTTC	CASSRTGGNYGYTF
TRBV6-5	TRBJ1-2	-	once	TGTGCCAGCAGTTACTCGGAAGGGCACAGCTATGGCTACACCTTC	CASSYSEGHSYGYTF
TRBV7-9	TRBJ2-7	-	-	TGTGCCAGCAGCTTAGCGCTTCCCAGGGCCTACGAGCAGTACTTC	CASSLALPRAYEQYF
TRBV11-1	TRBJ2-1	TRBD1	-	TGTGCCAGCAGCTTCCAGGGGGCTTACAATGAGCAGTTCTTC	CASSFQGAYNEQFF
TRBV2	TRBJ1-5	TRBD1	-	TGTGCCAGCAGAACGAGGGACAGGGATCAGCCCCAGCATTTT	CASRTRDRDQPQHF
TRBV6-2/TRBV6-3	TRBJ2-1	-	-	TGTGCCAGCAGTTACCGGACTACTTACAACAATGAGCAGTTCTTC	CASSYRTTYNNEQFF
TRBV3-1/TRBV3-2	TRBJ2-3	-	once	TGTGCCAGCAGCCGCCCCCATACCACAGATACGCAGTATTTT	CASSRPHTTDTQYF
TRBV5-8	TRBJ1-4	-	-	TGTGCCAGCAGCTTGGGGGGCCTAACTAATGAAAAACTGTTTTTT	CASSLGGLTNEKLFF
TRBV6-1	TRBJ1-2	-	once	TGTGCCAGCAGTGAAGCGCAGGGAGCGAACTATGGCTACACCTTC	CASSEAQGANYGYTF
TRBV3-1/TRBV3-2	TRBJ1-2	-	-	TGTGCCAGCAGCCAAGACGCAGGGTACTATGGCTACACCTTC	CASSQDAGYYGYTF
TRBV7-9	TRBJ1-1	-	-	TGTGCCAGCAGCTTAGTCGTTTTCGGTGAAGCTTTCTTT	CASSLVVFGEAFF
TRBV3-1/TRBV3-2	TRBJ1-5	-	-	TGTGCCAGCAGCCAAGGCGCTCAGCCCCAGCATTTT	CASSQGAQPQHF
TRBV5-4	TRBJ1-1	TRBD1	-	TGTGCCAGCAGCTCACAGGGGTGGGTGAACACTGAAGCTTTCTTT	CASSSQGWVNTEAFF
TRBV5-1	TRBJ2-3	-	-	TGCGCCAGCAGCGGCGGGCTAAAAAAAGGGGGTGGCACAGATACGCAGTATTTT	CASSGGLKKGGGTDTQYF